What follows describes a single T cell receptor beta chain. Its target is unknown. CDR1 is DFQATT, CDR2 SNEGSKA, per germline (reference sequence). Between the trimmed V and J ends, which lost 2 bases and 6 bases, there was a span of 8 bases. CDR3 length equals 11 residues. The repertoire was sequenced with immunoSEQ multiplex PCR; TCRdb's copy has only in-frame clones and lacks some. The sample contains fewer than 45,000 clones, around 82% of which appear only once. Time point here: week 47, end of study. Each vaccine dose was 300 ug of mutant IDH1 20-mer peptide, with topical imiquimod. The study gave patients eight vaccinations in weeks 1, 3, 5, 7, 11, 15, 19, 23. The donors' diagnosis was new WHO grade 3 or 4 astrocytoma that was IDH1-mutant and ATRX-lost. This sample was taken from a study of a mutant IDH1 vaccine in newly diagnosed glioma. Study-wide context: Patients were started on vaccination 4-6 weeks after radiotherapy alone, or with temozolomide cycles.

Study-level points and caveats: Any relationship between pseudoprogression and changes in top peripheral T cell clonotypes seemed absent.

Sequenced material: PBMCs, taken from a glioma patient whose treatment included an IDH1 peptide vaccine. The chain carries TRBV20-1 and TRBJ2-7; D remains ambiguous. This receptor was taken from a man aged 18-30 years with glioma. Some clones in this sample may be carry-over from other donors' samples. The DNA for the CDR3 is TGCAGTGCTAGATTCCCCCCCGAGCAGTACTTC. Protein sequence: CSARFPPEQYF.